This TCR beta chain was sequenced during a study of blood T cell repertoires in COVID-19. Study-wide context: COVID-19 samples, acute and convalescent, were from the United States, Italy and Spain.

Germline V CDR1 and CDR2: MDHEN, SYDVKM. The CDR3 is 11 residues long. Trimming stripped 7 bases from V and 3 bases from J, with 6 bases between. Repertoires were generated with immunoSEQ multiplex PCR, while TCRdb's copy carries only in-frame clones and drops some. The sample records some 240,000 clones, 80% to 85% being singletons. The source material was peripheral blood. This rearrangement joins TRBV28 to TRBJ1-1; D possibly corresponds to TRBD1 (6 bases). This clonotype was obtained from a woman aged 40-49 years who had recovered from COVID-19. The CDR3 sequence: CASKGDTEAFF. CDR3 bases: TGTGCCAGCAAGGGGGACACTGAAGCTTTCTTT.